These 22 T cell receptor beta chains were sequenced from one sample in a study of PD-1 blockade in mismatch repair-deficient tumors. Produced via immunoSEQ multiplex PCR; TCRdb's table is partial and in-frame only. The sample comprises 40,000 or so clones, over 80% of which are singletons, and approximately 1.1% rests with the top ten. The sequences come from PBMCs, collected roughly 40 weeks after starting pembrolizumab. All receptors come from an adult with mismatch repair-deficient cancer.

This rearrangement joins TRBV19 to TRBJ2-7; D call uncertain. This CDR3 comprises 14 residues. The germline CDR1 and CDR2 sequences are LNHDA and SQIVND (reference sequence). The ends were cut back, 11 bases at V and 0 bases at J, with 17 bases in the middle. This CDR3 reads CASSPARSSYEQYF. The CDR3 nucleotides are TGTGCCTCCTCCCCCGCGCGTAGCTCCTACGAGCAGTACTTC. Together with reference TRBV19 and TRBJ2-7, the CDR3 gives the full variable domain: DGGITQSPKYLFRKEGQNVTLSCEQNLNHDAMYWYRQDPGQGLRLIYYSQIVNDFQKGDIAEGYSVSREKKESFPLTVTSAQKNPTAFYLCASSPARSSYEQYFGPGTRLTVT.

The rearrangement uses TRBV7-3 and TRBJ2-1; maybe TRBD1 (6 bases). V lost 8 bases to trimming and J lost 9 bases, with 14 bases between them. This CDR3 is 12 amino acids long. The germline V gene has CDR1 SGHTA and CDR2 FQGTGA. CDR3: CASGQGMSEQFF. The CDR3 nucleotides read TGTGCCAGCGGGCAGGGGATGAGTGAGCAGTTCTTC.

The chain couples TRBV6-1 to TRBJ1-1; 7 nucleotides line up with TRBD1. CDR1 and CDR2 from the germline V gene are MNHNS and SASEGT. J lost 2 bases, V lost 7 bases, and 10 bases had no gene match. The CDR3 length is 15 residues. The CDR3 is CASIVVGGANTEAFF. The CDR3 DNA sequence: TGTGCCAGCATTGTTGTAGGGGGCGCAAACACTGAAGCTTTCTTT.

This chain joins TRBV11-2 and TRBJ1-2; unclear D gene. The length of the CDR3 is 15 residues. Germline V gene sequence: CDR1 SGHAT, CDR2 FQNNGV. Trimming shortened V by 6 bases and J by 0 bases, and 14 bases separated the two germline ends. CDR3 residues: CASSSRLHPNYGYTF. CDR3 DNA sequence: TGTGCCAGCAGTTCCCGACTCCATCCTAACTATGGCTACACCTTC. The variable domain in full, with the rest retrieved from reference TRBV11-2 and TRBJ1-2, is EAGVAQSPRYKIIEKRQSVAFWCNPISGHATLYWYQQILGQGPKLLIQFQNNGVVDDSQLPKDRFSAERLKGVDSTLKIQPAKLEDSAVYLCASSSRLHPNYGYTFGSGTRLTVV.

This chain links TRBV9 with TRBJ1-2; D is unresolved. Germline values: CDR1 SGDLS, CDR2 YYNGEE. Deletions cut 4 bases from V and 6 bases from J, with 22 bases between. The CDR3 totals 16 residues. CDR3 in DNA: TGTGCCAGCAGCTACCCCCTCGACGGGAGGGCGAATGGCTACACCTTC. Residues: CASSYPLDGRANGYTF. Variable domain in full (rest from reference TRBV9 and TRBJ1-2): DSGVTQTPKHLITATGQRVTLRCSPRSGDLSVYWYQQSLDQGLQFLIQYYNGEERAKGNILERFSAQQFPDLHSELNLSSLELGDSALYFCASSYPLDGRANGYTFGSGTRLTVV.

As for this clone: A junction end diverges from the germline sequence, so it may reflect a read error. The chain uses TRBV7-7 and TRBJ2-5; 9 bases match TRBD2. CDR3 length equals 14 residues. Germline V CDR1 and CDR2: SSHAT, FNYEAQ (reference sequence). The CDR3 DNA reads as TGTGCTAGCAGCTTGTCTGCGGGGGGGGAGACCCAGTACTTC. This sequence encodes CASSLSAGGETQYF.

This CDR3 reads CASSVGGLAGDKQYF. The CDR3 bases are TGTGCCAGCAGCGTAGGGGGACTAGCGGGAGATAAGCAGTACTTC. The genes are TRBV9 and TRBJ2-7; 14 nucleotides line up with TRBD2. The CDR3 contains 15 residues. Germline-derived CDR1 and CDR2 are SGDLS and YYNGEE. The J segment lost 8 bases and the V segment lost 0 bases, leaving 4 bases of the junction unmatched.

The genes are TRBV10-3 and TRBJ2-3, with a possible D match to TRBD1 (7 bases). Germline V gene sequence: CDR1 ENHRY, CDR2 SYGVKD. The CDR3 runs to 17 residues. The V and J ends lost 11 bases and 1 base respectively, with 25 bases between them. The DNA for the CDR3 is TGTGCCGCCTGGAGGGCTGAGGGGGACAGAGGCACAGATACGCAGTATTTT. Residues: CAAWRAEGDRGTDTQYF.

The chain couples TRBV21-1 to TRBJ2-7; no DNA check was done on the table's D call, TRBD2. TRBV21-1 is listed as a pseudogene. The CDR3 consists of 15 residues. DNA of the CDR3: TGTGCCAGCAGCAAACGTGCTAGCGGGAGGTACGAGCAGTACTTC. It encodes CASSKRASGRYEQYF.

The chain has TRBV7-2 and TRBJ2-1, with 8 bases aligning to TRBD2. The CDR3 is 15 residues long. The ends lost 1 base at V and 6 bases at J; junction bases unmatched: 5. Germline CDR1 is SGHTA and CDR2 is FQGNSA. The CDR3 DNA reads TGTGCCAGCAGCTTAGACGGGCTAGCGGGCAATGAGCAGTTCTTC. Its translation is CASSLDGLAGNEQFF.

V usage is TRBV5-4 and J usage is TRBJ2-3; D not certain. The CDR3 is 16 amino acids. V shed 0 bases and J shed 0 bases, with 11 bases lying between them. The germline V gene encodes CDR1 SGHNT and CDR2 YYREEE (reference sequence). The CDR3 nucleotides are TGTGCCAGCAGCTTGGCCCAGGTTTCTAGCACAGATACGCAGTATTTT. This encodes CASSLAQVSSTDTQYF.

Comment on this clone: One junction end does not reproduce the germline sequence, and a read error may be involved. The CDR3 bases are TGTGCCAGCAACCAACATGGACAGGGGGATGAAAAACTGTTTTTT. Its protein is CASNQHGQGDEKLFF. The rearrangement links TRBV16 to TRBJ1-4; TRBD1 aligns across 10 bases. There are 15 residues in the CDR3. Germline V lookup: CDR1 KGHSY, CDR2 FQNENV.

This chain joins TRBV29-1 and TRBJ2-7; TRBD2 matches 7 bases. The CDR3 spans 16 residues. The V and J ends lost 6 bases and 5 bases, in that order; junction bases with no gene match: 19. The germline V gene has CDR1 SQVTM and CDR2 ANQGSEA. CDR3 in amino acids: CSVGDGEGRVRNEQYF. The CDR3 DNA follows: TGCAGCGTCGGCGACGGAGAAGGGAGGGTAAGAAACGAGCAGTACTTC.

This chain connects TRBV5-1 to TRBJ2-7; D might be TRBD1 (6 bases). The CDR3 runs 15 residues. The germline V and J ends were trimmed by 2 bases and 1 base, with 13 bases remaining between them. Per germline, CDR1 SGHRS and CDR2 YFSETQ. Here the CDR3 reads CASSFWGPLSYEQYF. CDR3 DNA: TGCGCCAGCAGCTTCTGGGGGCCCCTTTCCTACGAGCAGTACTTC.

The J gene is TRBJ2-1, the V gene TRBV7-3; 11 bases agree with TRBD2. The CDR3 is 17 residues long. The junction had 7 bases not matched to a gene; V was cut back by 0 bases and J by 6 bases. Germline V gene sequence: CDR1 SGHTA, CDR2 FQGTGA. Written as DNA, the CDR3 is TGTGCCAGCAGCTTAACCTTCGGACTAGCGGGTCCCAATGAGCAGTTCTTC. Its protein product is CASSLTFGLAGPNEQFF.

The chain employs TRBV23-1 and TRBJ2-1, with 7 bases identical to TRBD2. TRBV23-1 falls under the ORF class, with uncertain function. The V and J ends lost 0 bases and 4 bases, in that order; junction bases with no gene match: 6. The CDR3 sequence is 16 residues long. The DNA for the CDR3 is TGCGCCAGCAGTCAATCGGTGGGAGGGGTTTACAATGAGCAGTTCTTC. As protein: CASSQSVGGVYNEQFF.

CDR3 coding DNA: TGTGCCAGCAGCCAAGATTTAGACACTTCCCATGGCTACACCTTC. This translates into CASSQDLDTSHGYTF. The V and J genes are TRBV4-2 and TRBJ1-2; D is ambiguous. CDR3 length: 15 residues. V was trimmed by 0 bases and J by 6 bases, leaving 14 bases between them. Germline-derived CDR1 and CDR2 are LGHNA and YNFKEQ.

The count of this clone is one. The chain couples TRBV19 to TRBJ1-1, with TRBD1 as a possible D gene (6 bases). CDR1 and CDR2 from the germline V gene are LNHDA and SQIVND (reference sequence). This CDR3 has 13 amino acids. Trimming pared 6 bases from V and 4 bases from J, leaving 12 bases between. CDR3 bases: TGTGCCAGTAGGAAGGCAGGGGCCACTGAAGCTTTCTTT. Translating it yields CASRKAGATEAFF.

The rearrangement joins TRBV5-1 to TRBJ2-5; a weak D match, TRBD1 (5 bases). The DNA end lines up better with TRBJ2-7; the J call may be wrong. The CDR3 is 15 amino acids. Germline CDR1 reads SGHRS; CDR2 reads YFSETQ. In nucleotides, the CDR3 is TGCGCCAGCAGCTTGGACGTTTGGGGCCAGGTCGAGCAGTACTTC. Protein: CASSLDVWGQVEQYF.

This chain joins TRBV6-6 and TRBJ1-1; TRBD1 might be the D (5 bases). The V gene lost 6 bases and the J gene lost 4 bases, with 18 bases spanning the gap. The V gene's germline CDR1 is MNHNY and CDR2 SVGAGI (reference sequence). The CDR3 totals 15 residues. The CDR3 region has the DNA TGTGCCAGCAGACTAGGGCGGGGACGGGCCACTGAAGCTTTCTTT. Amino acid sequence: CASRLGRGRATEAFF.

This sequence joins TRBV11-3 and TRBJ2-3, with 12 nucleotides matching TRBD2. Per the germline V gene, CDR1 is SGHNT and CDR2 is YENEEA. Trimming removed 5 bases from V and 2 bases from J; junction bases left unmatched: 5. CDR3 size: 16 residues. The CDR3 region has the DNA TGTGCCAGCAGCGGAGGGACTAGCGGGTACACAGATACGCAGTATTTT. This codes for CASSGGTSGYTDTQYF.

This chain connects TRBV19 to TRBJ2-7, with TRBD2 identical over 7 bases. This CDR3 is 14 amino acids long. Germline values: CDR1 LNHDA, CDR2 SQIVND (reference sequence). V gave up 5 bases and J gave up 3 bases; unmatched junction bases: 7. The CDR3 loop reads CASSPSGMIYEQYF. The CDR3 DNA follows: TGTGCCAGTAGTCCGAGCGGGATGATCTACGAGCAGTACTTC.